Following are 4 T cell receptor beta chains from one sample sequenced in a study of T cells in Graves' hyperthyroidism and ophthalmopathy. From RNA transcripts, TCR beta CDR3 regions were amplified. Using the HTBI primer set, a first-round RT-PCR was run on the TCR CDR3. TCRdb re-called the multiplex PCR reads through MiXCR, storing one row per CDR3 protein. Among 500,000 to 650,000 distinct CDR3 sequences listed, 15% to 20% were seen once. The sequenced material came from blood. These receptors were collected from a man in his forties with Graves' ophthalmopathy.

The gene calls are TRBV6-2 or TRBV6-3 and TRBJ2-7; 10 bases align to TRBD1. With 6 bases clipped from V and 1 base from J, the junction kept 9 bases outside the gene matches. The germline gives CDR1 MNHEY, CDR2 SVGEGT. CDR3 length equals 16 residues. CDR3 residues: CASRQRGTGASYEQYF. The DNA of the CDR3 is TGTGCCAGCAGACAAAGAGGGACAGGGGCTTCCTACGAGCAGTACTTC.

Only a few counts were recorded for this clonotype. This chain uses TRBV7-6 with TRBJ2-5, with D hard to call. Germline CDR1 reads SGHVS; CDR2 reads FNYEAQ. V lost 4 bases and J 2 bases, leaving 14 bases between the germline ends. CDR3 length: 15 amino acids. CDR3 DNA: TGTGCCAGCAGCTCACCTGGTGTAGATCAAGAGACCCAGTACTTC. Translated: CASSSPGVDQETQYF.

This clonotype showed up just a few times. V and J are TRBV29-1 and TRBJ2-7, with D perhaps matching TRBD2 (6 bases). This CDR3 has 13 residues. The germline gives CDR1 SQVTM, CDR2 ANQGSEA. Trimming took off 4 bases at V and 2 bases at J, with 12 bases between the two ends. The CDR3 sequence: CSVVWDSTYEQYF. The CDR3, as DNA: TGCAGCGTTGTGTGGGACTCGACCTACGAGCAGTACTTC.

This clonotype was found many times. The J gene is TRBJ2-1, the V gene TRBV11-1, with 8 nucleotides matching TRBD2. Looked up from germline, CDR1 is SGHAT and CDR2 is FQDESV (reference sequence). Trimming took 3 bases from V and 7 from J; bases not matched to a gene: 11. The length of the CDR3 is 16 residues. In nucleotides, the CDR3 is TGTGCCAGCAGCTTTCGGACTAGCAAGGGACGAAATGAGCAGTTCTTC. Its protein product is CASSFRTSKGRNEQFF.